This passage covers 22 T cell receptor beta chains from one sample sequenced in a study of T cells after yellow fever vaccination. One entry per CDR3 protein, called by TCRdb with MiXCR from the 5' RACE reads. Among hundreds of thousands of distinct CDR3 sequences listed, over 4% were seen once. The starting material was PBMCs, obtained 5 days after the yellow fever booster vaccination. These receptors originate from a man aged 18 to 29 who received the YFV17D yellow fever vaccine.

There are a few counts of this clonotype. The chain uses TRBV20-1 and TRBJ1-5, with D unclear. The germline V gene has CDR1 DFQATT and CDR2 SNEGSKA (reference sequence). Trimming took off 3 bases at V and 5 bases at J, with 8 bases between the two ends. This CDR3 contains 12 residues. CDR3 residues: CSARRVDQPQHF. The DNA for the CDR3 is TGCAGTGCTAGGAGGGTAGATCAGCCCCAGCATTTT.

This clonotype was counted only a few times. The V and J genes are TRBV28 and TRBJ1-2; no clear D gene. The CDR3 length is 14 residues. Per germline, CDR1 MDHEN and CDR2 SYDVKM. V was pared by 2 bases and J by 7 bases, with 14 bases between. The chain's CDR3 is CASSLTGIGSGYTF. As DNA, the CDR3 is TGTGCCAGCAGTTTAACGGGGATTGGTAGTGGCTACACCTTC.

The chain has TRBV7-3 and TRBJ2-3; weak D call: TRBD2 (6 bases). This CDR3 contains 15 residues. V was pared by 0 bases and J by 10 bases, with 17 bases between. The germline CDR1 and CDR2 sequences are SGHTA and FQGTGA. The CDR3 loop is CASSLTGISGTPQYF. As DNA, the CDR3 is TGTGCCAGCAGCTTAACGGGCATTAGCGGAACCCCGCAGTATTTT.

This clonotype has just a few counts. The chain is built from TRBV9 and TRBJ2-3, with D tentatively TRBD1 (6 bases). Trimming removed 2 bases at V and 2 bases at J, with 21 bases between. Germline lookup yields CDR1 SGDLS and CDR2 YYNGEE. The CDR3 loop spans 18 amino acids. CDR3 in DNA: TGTGCCAGCAGCGTTGCAGGGGCGAGCGCAGTAATCACAGATACGCAGTATTTT. This encodes CASSVAGASAVITDTQYF.

The chain carries TRBV18 and TRBJ2-4; D is uncertain. CDR1 is KGHSH and CDR2 is LQKENI in the germline V gene. The CDR3 covers 14 residues. Between the trimmed V and J ends, which lost 0 bases and 1 base, there was a span of 4 bases. The CDR3 nucleotides read TGTGCCAGCTCACCACCCCCGGCCAAAAACATTCAGTACTTC. Translated, it gives CASSPPPAKNIQYF.

The CDR3 coding sequence is TGTGCCATCATAGCCTCTGGTGGCAGTGACACTGAAGCTTTCTTT. Encoded protein: CAIIASGGSDTEAFF. This sequence joins TRBV10-3 and TRBJ1-1; D remains ambiguous. Trimming stripped 7 bases from V and 3 bases from J, with 18 bases between. Looked up from germline, CDR1 is ENHRY and CDR2 is SYGVKD. This CDR3 comprises 15 residues.

The chain carries TRBV25-1 and TRBJ2-4, with 10 bases fitting TRBD1. Germline V CDR1 and CDR2: MGHDK, SYGVNS. There are 15 residues in the CDR3. The trim removed 3 bases at V and 8 bases at J, leaving 7 bases unmatched. The chain's CDR3 is CASSDRDRGWDIQYF. The CDR3, as DNA: TGTGCCAGCAGTGACAGGGACAGGGGTTGGGACATTCAGTACTTC.

This clonotype was observed at least ten times. The chain couples TRBV7-2 to TRBJ2-7; D tentatively reads TRBD1 or TRBD2 (6 bases each). CDR1 and CDR2 from the germline V gene are SGHTA and FQGNSA. The CDR3 totals 18 residues. The germline V and J ends were trimmed by 2 bases and 0 bases, with 20 bases remaining between them. CDR3 residues: CASSLKSFGGRGSYEQYV. The CDR3 DNA is TGTGCCAGCAGCTTAAAATCGTTCGGGGGCCGGGGCTCCTACGAGCAGTACGTC.

The rearrangement joins TRBV27 to TRBJ1-4; the D is unclear. CDR3 length: 15 residues. Per the germline V gene, CDR1 is MNHEY and CDR2 is SMNVEV (reference sequence). The V end was cut by 8 bases, the J end by 3 bases, with 16 bases between. CDR3 coding DNA: TGTGCCAGCCGAGAAGGGCGGCAGGCTAATGAAAAACTGTTTTTT. It translates to CASREGRQANEKLFF.

This clonotype has only a few counts. V usage is TRBV18 and J usage is TRBJ1-1, with D hard to call. V was shortened by 2 bases and J by 1 base, with 11 bases between the two germline ends. This CDR3 region has 15 residues. From germline, CDR1 is KGHSH and CDR2 LQKENI. The CDR3, as DNA: TGTGCCAGCTCACCAATCGAACCACCGAACACTGAAGCTTTCTTT. Its protein product is CASSPIEPPNTEAFF.

This clonotype was seen only a few times. V gene TRBV6-2 or TRBV6-3 combines with J gene TRBJ2-4; no reliable D call. The V gene lost 6 bases and the J gene lost 7 bases, with 10 bases spanning the gap. The CDR3 has 12 amino acids. Germline V lookup: CDR1 MNHEY, CDR2 SVGEGT. In DNA, the CDR3 is TGTGCCAGCAGGGGAAACGATAACATTCAGTACTTC. Protein: CASRGNDNIQYF.

The chain recombines TRBV5-1 with TRBJ1-3, with TRBD1 matching 8 bases. V lost 2 bases, J lost 6 bases, and 13 bases stayed unmatched. The CDR3 has 17 amino acids. Per germline, CDR1 SGHRS and CDR2 YFSETQ. This chain's CDR3 is CASSLQPGQGVENTIYF. The CDR3, as DNA: TGCGCCAGCAGCTTACAACCCGGACAGGGCGTCGAAAACACCATATATTTT.

This clonotype occurred a few times. This sequence joins TRBV27 and TRBJ1-5; TRBD1 agrees at 11 bases. The CDR3 has 17 amino acids. The V and J ends lost 5 bases and 0 bases, in that order; junction bases with no gene match: 6. Germline CDR1 MNHEY, CDR2 SMNVEV (reference sequence). DNA for the CDR3: TGTGCCAGCAGTCCCGGGACAGGGGGATATAGCAATCAGCCCCAGCATTTT. It specifies CASSPGTGGYSNQPQHF.

J is TRBJ1-1 and V is TRBV7-2; TRBD1 is a possible D gene (5 bases). The V end lost 3 bases, the J end lost 0 bases, and 14 bases lay between the germline ends. This CDR3 comprises 16 residues. Germline V gene data show CDR1 as SGHTA and CDR2 as FQGNSA. CDR3: CASSFGGRGMNTEAFF. Here the CDR3 DNA reads TGTGCCAGCAGCTTCGGAGGGCGGGGCATGAACACTGAAGCTTTCTTT.

V usage is TRBV6-1 and J usage is TRBJ2-7; TRBD1 aligns across 7 bases. Germline trimming cut 10 bases from V and 2 bases from J; bases unmatched to any gene: 11. This CDR3 is built from 14 residues. The germline gives CDR1 MNHNS, CDR2 SASEGT. CDR3 in DNA: TGTGCCATCCAGGACAGGTTTTTTCCCTACGAGCAGTACGTC. It yields the protein CAIQDRFFPYEQYV.

This clonotype was observed many times. The chain combines TRBV5-4 with TRBJ1-2; D ambiguous. This CDR3 region has 13 residues. V lost 1 base, J lost 4 bases, and 8 bases lay in between. Germline loops: CDR1 SGHNT, CDR2 YYREEE (reference sequence). CDR3 bases: TGTGCCAGCAGCTTGTCCCAGAGCTATGGCTACACCTTC. Encoded protein: CASSLSQSYGYTF.

This clonotype was seen repeatedly, ten times or more. The chain recombines TRBV6-5 with TRBJ2-2; TRBD1 aligns across 7 bases. In germline, CDR1 is MNHEY, CDR2 SVGAGI. With 7 bases clipped from V and 1 base from J, the junction kept 12 bases outside the gene matches. The CDR3 length is 17 residues. The CDR3, as DNA: TGTGCCAGCACTAGAAGGACAGGCACCATGAACACCGGGGAGCTGTTTTTT. Translating gives CASTRRTGTMNTGELFF.

This clonotype was recorded a few times. This sequence joins TRBV20-1 and TRBJ2-5; 10 nucleotides align to TRBD1. Trimming removed 0 bases from V and 4 bases from J; junction bases left unmatched: 5. The germline V gene has CDR1 DFQATT and CDR2 SNEGSKA (reference sequence). The CDR3 consists of 15 residues. CDR3 in amino acids: CSAREDRGERETQYF. CDR3 DNA sequence: TGCAGTGCTAGAGAGGACAGGGGGGAGCGAGAGACCCAGTACTTC.

The gene calls are TRBV12-3 or TRBV12-4 and TRBJ2-3; D may correspond to TRBD1 or TRBD2 (5 bases each). The V and J ends lost 3 bases and 6 bases respectively, with 13 bases between them. The length of the CDR3 is 14 residues. In nucleotides, the CDR3 is TGTGCCAGCAGTTTTTCGACGGGGCAGGATACGCAGTATTTT. Translation gives CASSFSTGQDTQYF.

The rearrangement joins TRBV20-1 to TRBJ2-1, with TRBD2 matching over 10 bases. Germline V CDR1 and CDR2: DFQATT, SNEGSKA (reference sequence). V lost 5 bases to trimming and J lost 8 bases; unmatched junction nucleotides: 12. CDR3 size: 15 residues. CDR3 sequence (DNA): TGCAGTGCTTCCCGAGGAGCGGGGGGGCCCTATGAGCAGTTCTTC. It is translated as CSASRGAGGPYEQFF.

V gene TRBV4-2 combines with J gene TRBJ1-5; no clear D gene. In germline, CDR1 is LGHNA, CDR2 YNFKEQ. With 0 bases removed from V and 5 bases from J, the gap between germline ends came to 11 bases. The CDR3 is 15 residues long. CDR3 sequence reads: CASSQEETGDQPQHF. The CDR3, as DNA: TGTGCCAGCAGCCAAGAAGAAACCGGGGATCAGCCCCAGCATTTT.

This clonotype was observed at least ten times. The junction differs from germline at one of its ends, possibly a read error. This chain joins TRBV5-1 and TRBJ1-3, with TRBD1 as a possible D gene (5 bases). The length of the CDR3 is 14 residues. The germline V gene encodes CDR1 SGHRS and CDR2 YFSETQ. The CDR3 DNA is TGTGCCAGCAGCTTAGTAGGGGCTGGAAACACCATATATTTT. This codes for CASSLVGAGNTIYF.